These 32 T cell receptor beta chains came from one sample sequenced in a study of blood T cell repertoires in COVID-19. Using immunoSEQ multiplex PCR, the repertoire was profiled, and TCRdb retains in-frame clones only, with some absent. This table has a few hundred thousand clones, 90% appearing once. The specimen sequenced was PBMCs or T cells enriched from blood (not recorded which). The receptors were gathered from a man aged 30 to 45 who had recovered from COVID-19.

The V gene is TRBV7-2, the J gene TRBJ2-7; 9 bases match TRBD1. This CDR3 is 13 amino acids long. The J segment lost 3 bases and the V segment lost 4 bases, leaving 1 base of the junction unmatched. The germline V gene has CDR1 SGHTA and CDR2 FQGNSA. The CDR3 region is CASSWTGDYEQYF. The CDR3 nucleotides are TGTGCCAGCAGCTGGACAGGGGACTACGAGCAGTACTTC.

The genes are TRBV9 and TRBJ2-3; TRBD1 is a possible D gene (6 bases). This CDR3 comprises 15 residues. V lost 0 bases and J 2 bases, leaving 10 bases between the germline ends. Germline CDR1 and CDR2: SGDLS and YYNGEE. CDR3 DNA sequence: TGTGCCAGCAGCGTAGGTTGGACAGCCACAGATACGCAGTATTTT. Protein product: CASSVGWTATDTQYF.

The chain employs TRBV5-1 and TRBJ1-5; 7 bases line up with TRBD1. CDR1 and CDR2 from the germline V gene are SGHRS and YFSETQ. The CDR3 covers 14 residues. V gave up 4 bases and J gave up 3 bases; unmatched junction bases: 4. CDR3 DNA: TGCGCCAGCAGCAAAGGGGGCCCCAATCAGCCCCAGCATTTT. It translates to CASSKGGPNQPQHF.

This chain joins TRBV28 and TRBJ1-1; no clear D. The CDR3 is 13 amino acids. V lost 3 bases to trimming and J lost 7 bases, with 12 bases between them. Germline assignment: CDR1 MDHEN and CDR2 SYDVKM. In DNA, the CDR3 is TGTGCCAGCAGTTTCGGAGGGAACCTTGAAGCTTTCTTT. Amino acid sequence: CASSFGGNLEAFF. Together with reference TRBV28 and TRBJ1-1, the CDR3 gives the full variable domain: DVKVTQSSRYLVKRTGEKVFLECVQDMDHENMFWYRQDPGLGLRLIYFSYDVKMKEKGDIPEGYSVSREKKERFSLILESASTNQTSMYLCASSFGGNLEAFFGQGTRLTVV.

The CDR3 DNA is TGCAGCGTTGAGGGGGGGGAAGAGACCCAGTACTTC. Translating gives CSVEGGEETQYF. The chain uses TRBV29-1 and TRBJ2-5; the match to TRBD2 covers 7 bases. The germline CDR1 and CDR2 sequences are SQVTM and ANQGSEA. J lost 3 bases, V lost 3 bases, and 1 base had no gene match. CDR3 size: 12 residues.

The chain joins TRBV3-1 (or the pseudogene TRBV3-2) to TRBJ2-7; 11 bases are shared with TRBD1. The length of the CDR3 is 15 residues. Germline V lookup: CDR1 LGHDT, CDR2 YNNKEL (reference sequence). J gave up 3 bases and V 5 bases, and 6 bases lay outside the gene matches. The CDR3 DNA follows: TGTGCCAGCAGCTTGGCTGGGACAGGGGGCTACGAGCAGTACTTC. Translated, it gives CASSLAGTGGYEQYF.

The chain links TRBV19 to TRBJ1-2, with TRBD1 matching over 7 bases. Germline V gene lookup returns CDR1 LNHDA and CDR2 SQIVND (reference sequence). The CDR3 has 16 residues. Germline trimming cut 4 bases from V and 7 bases from J; bases unmatched to any gene: 15. This CDR3 reads CASSTPGQVGEAGYTF. As DNA, the CDR3 is TGTGCCAGTAGTACCCCCGGACAGGTTGGTGAGGCTGGCTACACCTTC.

The V call is TRBV6-5, the J call TRBJ2-1; D unresolved. V lost 7 bases, J lost 5 bases, and 6 bases lay in between. The germline V gene encodes CDR1 MNHEY and CDR2 SVGAGI. The CDR3 extends over 11 amino acids. CDR3 sequence reads: CASTHNNEQFF. In nucleotides, the CDR3 is TGTGCCAGCACCCACAACAATGAGCAGTTCTTC.

CDR3 residues: CASSQDAGTEAFF. As DNA, the CDR3 is TGCGCCAGCAGCCAAGACGCAGGCACTGAAGCTTTCTTT. The chain employs TRBV4-1 and TRBJ1-1; D gene unclear. Germline-derived CDR1 and CDR2 are MGHRA and YSYEKL. The CDR3 totals 13 residues. Trimming shortened V by 0 bases and J by 4 bases, and 6 bases separated the two germline ends.

The chain carries TRBV4-1 and TRBJ2-1, with 10 bases matching TRBD2. After removal of 0 bases from V and 7 bases from J, the junction contained 12 bases not matched to a gene. The CDR3 runs to 18 residues. Germline V CDR1 and CDR2: MGHRA, YSYEKL. In DNA, the CDR3 is TGCGCCAGCAGCCAAGATGAACTCGCTAGCGGGAGAAATAATGAGCAGTTCTTC. This encodes CASSQDELASGRNNEQFF.

This sequence joins TRBV7-6 and TRBJ1-1; maybe TRBD1 (5 bases). The CDR3 spans 13 residues. Trimming cost V 2 bases and J 4 bases, with 8 bases left between them. Germline values: CDR1 SGHVS, CDR2 FNYEAQ. CDR3 DNA: TGTGCCAGCAGCTTACGTAGGGGCACTGAAGCTTTCTTT. This gives the protein CASSLRRGTEAFF.

The gene calls are TRBV24-1 and TRBJ2-2; 9 bases are a match to TRBD2. The CDR3 is 17 residues long. Germline CDR1 and CDR2: KGHDR and SFDVKD. The junction had 8 bases not matched to a gene; V was cut back by 5 bases and J by 2 bases. The CDR3 spells CATSGEGGRVNTGELFF. The CDR3 region has the DNA TGTGCCACCAGTGGAGAAGGCGGGAGGGTTAACACCGGGGAGCTGTTTTTT.

The table lists this clone with a count of one. The rearrangement joins TRBV5-1 to TRBJ2-3, with D possibly matching TRBD2 (7 bases). The V gene's germline CDR1 is SGHRS and CDR2 YFSETQ. The V end lost 1 base, the J end lost 2 bases, and 11 bases lay between the germline ends. CDR3 length equals 15 residues. The CDR3 reads CASSLSGTLTDTQYF. The CDR3 nucleotides read TGCGCCAGCAGCTTGAGCGGGACACTCACAGATACGCAGTATTTT.

The chain has TRBV5-6 and TRBJ1-1; D is undetermined. V lost 0 bases to trimming and J lost 4 bases, with 10 bases between them. Germline V CDR1 and CDR2: SGHDT, YYEEEE. The CDR3 contains 14 residues. CDR3 in DNA: TGTGCCAGCAGCTTGGGATCCGGGATCACTGAAGCTTTCTTT. Residues: CASSLGSGITEAFF. Combining the CDR3 with reference TRBV5-6 and TRBJ1-1 gives the whole variable domain DAGVTQSPTHLIKTRGQQVTLRCSPKSGHDTVSWYQQALGQGPQFIFQYYEEEERQRGNFPDRFSGHQFPNYSSELNVNALLLGDSALYLCASSLGSGITEAFFGQGTRLTVV.

The V and J genes are TRBV19 and TRBJ2-7; 9 bases line up with TRBD2. V dropped 5 bases and J dropped 0; count of bases not matched to a gene: 5. The CDR3 contains 15 residues. Germline V lookup: CDR1 LNHDA, CDR2 SQIVND (reference sequence). The CDR3 spells CASSLLAGSSYEQYF. CDR3 DNA sequence: TGTGCCAGTAGTTTGCTAGCGGGGAGCTCCTACGAGCAGTACTTC.

The J gene is TRBJ1-2, the V gene TRBV24-1; no clear D gene. The V end was cut by 1 base, the J end by 7 bases, with 9 bases between. Germline lookup yields CDR1 KGHDR and CDR2 SFDVKD. This CDR3 has 13 amino acids. DNA for the CDR3: TGTGCCACCAGTGATTTCTCTCGCGGTGGCTACACCTTC. Translation gives CATSDFSRGGYTF.

The V call is TRBV19, the J call TRBJ1-2; D possibly corresponds to TRBD1 (6 bases). This CDR3 is 13 amino acids long. Trimming removed 5 bases from V and 2 bases from J, with 9 bases in between. Germline loops: CDR1 LNHDA, CDR2 SQIVND (reference sequence). The CDR3 spells CASSRDINYGYTF. The CDR3 bases are TGTGCCAGTAGTCGGGACATCAACTATGGCTACACCTTC.

The rearrangement links TRBV7-6 to TRBJ2-7; TRBD2 matches 11 bases. Unmatched junction bases numbered 11, after V lost 0 bases and J lost 4 bases. This CDR3 is built from 18 residues. Looked up from germline, CDR1 is SGHVS and CDR2 is FNYEAQ. As DNA, the CDR3 is TGTGCCAGCAGCTTAGCGACACTAGCGGGAGAATCGGAATACGAGCAGTACTTC. This gives the protein CASSLATLAGESEYEQYF.

This clone appeared a single time. The chain links TRBV2 to TRBJ1-1, with D uncertain. The CDR3 loop spans 13 amino acids. Germline V lookup: CDR1 SNHLY, CDR2 FYNNEI. Deletions cut 4 bases from V and 0 bases from J, with 6 bases between. CDR3 amino acids: CASSGQVNTEAFF. The DNA for the CDR3 is TGTGCCAGCAGTGGACAAGTGAACACTGAAGCTTTCTTT.

Here the CDR3 DNA reads TGTGCCAGCTCACCACCGGCCCCTAGAGGGACCTACGAGCAGTACTTC. Translating it yields CASSPPAPRGTYEQYF. The chain employs TRBV18 and TRBJ2-7; D possibly corresponds to TRBD2 (5 bases). The CDR3 consists of 16 residues. Trimming took 0 bases from V and 2 from J, leaving 14 bases between them. CDR1 KGHSH and CDR2 LQKENI come from the germline V gene.

This clone occurred once. The chain uses TRBV4-3 and TRBJ2-1; perhaps TRBD2 as D (7 bases). Looked up from germline, CDR1 is LGHNA and CDR2 is YSLEER. The CDR3 spans 15 residues. V lost 0 bases to trimming and J lost 4 bases, with 10 bases between them. The CDR3 loop reads CASSQEGGGYNEQFF. The CDR3 coding sequence is TGCGCCAGCAGCCAAGAAGGGGGGGGGTACAATGAGCAGTTCTTC.

The CDR3 region is CASRGQGTNNEQFF. DNA of the CDR3: TGTGCCAGCCGGGGACAGGGGACAAACAATGAGCAGTTCTTC. The genes are TRBV2 and TRBJ2-1, with 10 bases that match TRBD1. The CDR3 loop spans 14 amino acids. Germline CDR1 SNHLY, CDR2 FYNNEI. The ends lost 8 bases at V and 5 bases at J; junction bases unmatched: 6.

This chain uses TRBV19 with TRBJ2-1; 10 bases map to TRBD2. This CDR3 comprises 16 residues. Germline CDR1 is LNHDA and CDR2 is SQIVND (reference sequence). J gave up 0 bases and V 5 bases, and 4 bases lay outside the gene matches. The CDR3 nucleotides are TGTGCCAGTAGTGATTGGACTAGCGGCTCCTACAATGAGCAGTTCTTC. It yields the protein CASSDWTSGSYNEQFF.

J is TRBJ2-3 and V is TRBV19; D gene uncertain. Trimming pared 3 bases from V and 0 bases from J, leaving 7 bases between. Germline lookup yields CDR1 LNHDA and CDR2 SQIVND (reference sequence). This CDR3 has 14 residues. This CDR3 is CASSMASSTDTQYF. Written as DNA, the CDR3 is TGTGCCAGTAGTATGGCCAGTAGCACAGATACGCAGTATTTT.

This chain links TRBV25-1 with TRBJ2-5; no firm D call. The CDR3 spans 11 residues. Germline V CDR1 and CDR2: MGHDK, SYGVNS. V was shortened by 5 bases and J by 5 bases, with 6 bases between the two germline ends. Here the CDR3 DNA reads TGTGCCAGCAGTTTCTTGGAGACCCAGTACTTC. Amino acids: CASSFLETQYF.

The CDR3 reads CASSLGGVNSPLHF. The CDR3 DNA follows: TGTGCCAGCAGCTTGGGGGGCGTCAATTCACCCCTCCACTTT. The chain employs TRBV5-8 and TRBJ1-6, with a tentative D call TRBD1 (5 bases). CDR3 length equals 14 residues. Germline V gene data show CDR1 as SGHTS and CDR2 as YDEGEE. V shed 0 bases and J shed 7 bases, with 8 bases lying between them.

This clone showed up just a few times. The chain joins TRBV5-8 to TRBJ2-2; 8 bases match TRBD1. The trim removed 1 base at V and 6 bases at J, leaving 11 bases unmatched. CDR1 SGHTS and CDR2 YDEGEE come from the germline V gene. This CDR3 has 17 amino acids. CDR3 sequence reads: CASSLSRDRMFAGELFF. Written as DNA, the CDR3 is TGTGCCAGCAGCTTGTCCCGGGACAGGATGTTCGCCGGGGAGCTGTTTTTT.

The chain employs TRBV6-2 or TRBV6-3 and TRBJ1-5, with D unclear. The CDR3 runs 12 residues. Germline V gives CDR1 MNHEY, CDR2 SVGEGT. Trimming removed 5 bases from V and 4 bases from J, with 6 bases in between. The CDR3: CASSLLNQPQHF. The CDR3 DNA reads as TGTGCCAGCAGTCTACTTAATCAGCCCCAGCATTTT.

The rearrangement joins TRBV6-4 to TRBJ2-1; D gene ambiguous. This CDR3 has 13 residues. V gave up 2 bases and J gave up 9 bases, with 11 bases separating them. Germline assignment: CDR1 MRHNA and CDR2 SNTAGT. The CDR3, as DNA: TGTGCCAGCAGTGACAATTTAGTAAGTGAGCAGTTCTTC. Protein: CASSDNLVSEQFF.

The chain is built from TRBV2 and TRBJ2-7; D possibly corresponds to TRBD2 (7 bases). The CDR3 extends over 15 amino acids. V was pared by 2 bases and J by 7 bases, with 18 bases between. Germline CDR1 reads SNHLY; CDR2 reads FYNNEI. The CDR3 DNA sequence: TGTGCCAGCAGTGAAATGCGGGGGCGGGTTAGTGAGCAGTACTTC. This translates into CASSEMRGRVSEQYF. Full variable domain (outside the CDR3, taken from reference TRBV2 and TRBJ2-7): EPEVTQTPSHQVTQMGQEVILRCVPISNHLYFYWYRQILGQKVEFLVSFYNNEISEKSEIFDDQFSVERPDGSNFTLKIRSTKLEDSAMYFCASSEMRGRVSEQYFGPGTRLTVT.

The chain combines TRBV3-1 (or the pseudogene TRBV3-2) with TRBJ2-5; 8 positions match TRBD2. Germline V lookup: CDR1 LGHDT, CDR2 YNNKEL (reference sequence). The V and J ends lost 1 base and 4 bases, in that order; junction bases with no gene match: 14. The CDR3 length is 18 residues. CDR3 in DNA: TGTGCCAGCAGCCAAGTCAAGGATGTAGCGCGGGAGGTAGAGACCCAGTACTTC. Translation gives CASSQVKDVAREVETQYF.

V gene TRBV7-9 combines with J gene TRBJ2-6, with 9 bases matching TRBD1. The germline gives CDR1 SEHNR, CDR2 FQNEAQ (reference sequence). This CDR3 contains 18 residues. V lost 6 bases to trimming and J lost 0 bases; unmatched junction nucleotides: 9. CDR3 residues: CASRYRGQGNSGANVLTF. CDR3 nucleotide sequence: TGTGCCAGCAGATACAGGGGACAGGGAAACTCTGGGGCCAACGTCCTGACTTTC.